Listed below are T cell receptor beta chains from one sample, sequenced in a study of shared clonotypes between healthy human individuals. Profiling relied on immunoSEQ multiplex PCR, and the TCRdb table lists in-frame clones only, not all of them. The profile shows about 1 million clones, under 80% of them singletons. Sequenced: memory CD4+ T cells sorted from blood. The receptor source for this set is a man in his late teens or twenties in good health. CDR3s include the opening cysteine and the closing phenylalanine or tryptophan. A D gene is named only where the DNA matches it firmly. Some rows mark clone size as missing; the rest say once, few, many or name a class of expanded clone.

v_call	d_call	cdr3_length	j_call	clone_size	cdr3_aa	cdr3_nt
TRBV10-1	NA	14	TRBJ1-3	NA	CASSDSTGPNTIYF	TGCGCCAGCAGTGATAGCACCGGACCAAACACCATATATTTT
TRBV7-2	NA	15	TRBJ1-6	once	CASSSGRGYNSPLHF	TGTGCCAGCAGCTCCGGACGGGGCTATAATTCACCCCTCCACTTT
TRBV5-1	NA	16	TRBJ1-1	few	CASRLVATGQGAETFF	TGCGCCAGCAGACTTGTAGCAACAGGCCAAGGGGCTGAAACTTTCTTT
TRBV5-4	NA	14	TRBJ2-7	NA	CASSLRGVDREQYF	TGTGCCAGCAGCTTGAGAGGGGTGGATCGGGAGCAGTACTTC
TRBV10-3	TRBD1	13	TRBJ1-2	NA	CAISGGQGHGYTF	TGTGCCATCAGCGGGGGACAGGGCCATGGCTACACCTTC
TRBV30	NA	14	TRBJ2-2	NA	CARTVSFNTGELFF	TGTGCCCGGACAGTTTCCTTTAACACCGGGGAGCTGTTTTTT
TRBV5-5	TRBD1	13	TRBJ1-2	NA	CASSLRDSGGYTF	TGTGCCAGCAGCCTCCGGGACAGCGGGGGCTACACCTTC
TRBV6-5	TRBD2	15	TRBJ2-5	once	CASSPGPSGRQTQYF	TGTGCCAGCAGTCCTGGCCCTAGCGGGAGACAGACCCAGTACTTC
TRBV28	NA	14	TRBJ2-7	NA	CASRKQIGSYEQYF	TGTGCCAGCCGAAAACAGATAGGCTCCTACGAGCAGTACTTC
TRBV5-1	NA	11	TRBJ2-3	NA	CASTQTDTQYF	TGCGCCAGCACGCAAACAGATACGCAGTATTTT
TRBV2	TRBD1	14	TRBJ1-5	NA	CASSRTGDNQPQHF	TGTGCCAGCAGTAGGACAGGGGATAATCAGCCCCAGCATTTT
TRBV19	TRBD2	15	TRBJ2-1	NA	CASSRTSGDYNEQFF	TGTGCCAGTAGTCGCACTAGCGGGGATTACAATGAGCAGTTCTTC
TRBV2	NA	13	TRBJ2-5	NA	CASRRGAQETQYF	TGTGCCAGCCGTCGGGGGGCGCAAGAGACCCAGTACTTC
TRBV27	NA	14	TRBJ2-3	NA	CASKQVVGTDTQYF	TGTGCCAGCAAACAAGTCGTGGGCACAGATACGCAGTATTTT
TRBV19	NA	14	TRBJ2-2	NA	CASTKGMYTGELFF	TGTGCCAGTACCAAGGGGATGTATACCGGGGAGCTGTTTTTT
TRBV30	NA	12	TRBJ1-6	few	CAWTVGESPLHF	TGTGCCTGGACCGTAGGGGAATCACCCCTCCACTTT
TRBV30	TRBD2	15	TRBJ2-3	NA	CAWIGGGAGTDTQYF	TGTGCCTGGATAGGCGGGGGGGCAGGGACAGATACGCAGTATTTT
TRBV27	TRBD1	14	TRBJ1-2	NA	CASSPGTGGGGYTF	TGTGCCAGCAGTCCGGGGACAGGGGGCGGTGGCTACACCTTC
TRBV5-1	TRBD1	14	TRBJ2-7	NA	CASSLDRGDHEQYF	TGCGCCAGCAGCTTAGACAGGGGGGACCACGAGCAGTACTTC
TRBV27	NA	13	TRBJ2-2	few	CASSLSSRFRLFF	TGTGCCAGCAGTTTATCTTCCCGATTTAGGCTGTTTTTT
TRBV10-3	TRBD1	16	TRBJ2-2	NA	CAISDPDRGRAGELFF	TGTGCCATCAGTGACCCCGACAGGGGGCGTGCCGGGGAGCTGTTTTTT
TRBV19	NA	13	TRBJ2-2	NA	CASSVQGPGELFF	TGTGCCAGTAGTGTACAGGGTCCCGGGGAGCTGTTTTTT
TRBV28	NA	13	TRBJ2-5	many	CASSFGDQETQYF	TGTGCCAGCAGTTTCGGCGATCAAGAGACCCAGTACTTC
TRBV7-2	NA	16	TRBJ2-5	NA	CASSLDGAGRQETQYF	TGTGCCAGCAGCTTAGATGGAGCGGGTCGCCAAGAGACCCAGTACTTC
TRBV9	NA	15	TRBJ2-3	NA	CASSVSGKFRDTQYF	TGTGCCAGCAGCGTTTCAGGGAAATTCAGAGATACGCAGTATTTT
TRBV6-6	NA	11	TRBJ2-7	NA	CASSYVGEQYF	TGTGCCAGCAGTTACGTGGGGGAGCAGTACTTC
TRBV7-3	TRBD2	15	TRBJ2-1	NA	CASSSGTSEYNEQFF	TGTGCCAGCAGCTCAGGGACTAGCGAATACAATGAGCAGTTCTTC
TRBV6-7	TRBD1	16	TRBJ2-7	once	CASSPNGDRGIGEQYF	TGTGCCAGCAGTCCCAACGGGGACAGGGGTATCGGCGAGCAGTACTTC
TRBV4-1	NA	16	TRBJ1-2	NA	CASSQDITLEGYGYTF	TGCGCCAGCAGCCAAGATATCACTCTCGAGGGGTATGGCTACACCTTC
TRBV2	TRBD2	16	TRBJ2-1	NA	CASREREAGAGNEQFF	TGTGCCAGCAGAGAGCGGGAGGCGGGGGCAGGGAATGAGCAGTTCTTC
TRBV2	NA	12	TRBJ2-5	NA	CASSSVQETQYF	TGTGCCAGCAGCTCCGTCCAGGAGACCCAGTACTTC
TRBV28	NA	14	TRBJ1-2	NA	CASSLQLVNYGYTF	TGTGCCAGCAGTTTACAACTGGTAAACTATGGCTACACCTTC
TRBV5-6	TRBD2	15	TRBJ2-3	once	CASSLYLAGTDTQYF	TGTGCCAGCAGCTTGTATCTAGCGGGCACAGATACGCAGTATTTT
TRBV5-6	TRBD1	15	TRBJ1-2	few	CASSVGDRYNYGYTF	TGTGCCAGCAGCGTAGGGGACAGATATAACTATGGCTACACCTTC